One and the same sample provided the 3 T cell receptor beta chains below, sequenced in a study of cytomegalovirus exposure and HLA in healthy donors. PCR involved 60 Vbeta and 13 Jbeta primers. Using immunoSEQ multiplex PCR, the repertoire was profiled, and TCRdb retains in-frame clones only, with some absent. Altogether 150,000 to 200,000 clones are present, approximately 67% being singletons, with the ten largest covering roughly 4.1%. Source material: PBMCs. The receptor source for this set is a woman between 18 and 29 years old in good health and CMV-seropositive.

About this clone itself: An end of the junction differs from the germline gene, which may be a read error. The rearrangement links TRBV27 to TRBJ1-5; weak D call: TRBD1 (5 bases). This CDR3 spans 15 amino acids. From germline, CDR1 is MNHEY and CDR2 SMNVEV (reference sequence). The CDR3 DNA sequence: TGTGCCAGCAGTCTATCCCGGGGGTGGGATCAGCCCCAGCATTTT. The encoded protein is CASSLSRGWDQPQHF.

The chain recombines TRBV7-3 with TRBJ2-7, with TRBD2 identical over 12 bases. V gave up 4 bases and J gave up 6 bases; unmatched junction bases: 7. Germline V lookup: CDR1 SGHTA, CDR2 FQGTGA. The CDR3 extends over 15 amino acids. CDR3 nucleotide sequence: TGTGCCAGCAGCTCCGGACTAGCGGGATTTGGCGAGCAGTACTTC. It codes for CASSSGLAGFGEQYF.

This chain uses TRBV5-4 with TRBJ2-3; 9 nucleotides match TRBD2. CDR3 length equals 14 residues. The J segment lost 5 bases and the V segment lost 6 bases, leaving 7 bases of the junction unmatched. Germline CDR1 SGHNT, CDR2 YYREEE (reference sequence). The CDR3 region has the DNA TGTGCCAGCACATCACTAGCGGGCATAGATACGCAGTATTTT. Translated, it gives CASTSLAGIDTQYF.